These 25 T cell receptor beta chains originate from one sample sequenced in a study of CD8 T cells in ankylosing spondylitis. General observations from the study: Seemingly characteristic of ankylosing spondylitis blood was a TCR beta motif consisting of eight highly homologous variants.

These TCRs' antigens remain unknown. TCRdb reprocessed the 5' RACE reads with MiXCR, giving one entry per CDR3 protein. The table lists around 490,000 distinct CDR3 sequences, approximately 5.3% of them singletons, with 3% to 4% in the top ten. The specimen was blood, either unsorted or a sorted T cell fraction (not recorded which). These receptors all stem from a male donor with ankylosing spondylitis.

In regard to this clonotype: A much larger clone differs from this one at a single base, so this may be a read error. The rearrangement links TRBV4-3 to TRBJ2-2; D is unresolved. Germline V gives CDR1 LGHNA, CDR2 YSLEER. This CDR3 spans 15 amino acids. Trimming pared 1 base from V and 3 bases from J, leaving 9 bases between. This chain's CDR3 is CASSQGAYYTGELFF. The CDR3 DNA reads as TGCGCCAGCAGCCAAGGCGCGTACTACACCGGGGAGCTGTTTTTT.

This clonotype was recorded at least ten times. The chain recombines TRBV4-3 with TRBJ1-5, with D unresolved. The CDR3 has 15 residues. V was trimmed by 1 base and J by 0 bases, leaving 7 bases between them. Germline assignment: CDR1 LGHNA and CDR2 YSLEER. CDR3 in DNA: TGCGCCAGCAGCCAAGGTTCAGGTAGCAATCAGCCCCAGCATTTT. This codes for CASSQGSGSNQPQHF.

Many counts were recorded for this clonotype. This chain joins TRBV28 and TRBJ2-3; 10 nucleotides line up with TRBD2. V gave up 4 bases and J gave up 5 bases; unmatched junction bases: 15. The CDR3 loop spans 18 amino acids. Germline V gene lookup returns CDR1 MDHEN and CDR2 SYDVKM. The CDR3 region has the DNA TGTGCCAGCAGTTCCCCGTTAGGAGCGGGAGGGCCTCGAGATACGCAGTATTTT. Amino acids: CASSSPLGAGGPRDTQYF.

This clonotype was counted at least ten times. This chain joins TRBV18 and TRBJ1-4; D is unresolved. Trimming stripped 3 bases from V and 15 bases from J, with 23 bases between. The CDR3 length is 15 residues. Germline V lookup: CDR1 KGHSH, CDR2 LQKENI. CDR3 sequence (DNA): TGTGCCAGCTCACCCCTCCGCAGTAAGGGAACGGAGATGTTTTTT. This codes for CASSPLRSKGTEMFF.

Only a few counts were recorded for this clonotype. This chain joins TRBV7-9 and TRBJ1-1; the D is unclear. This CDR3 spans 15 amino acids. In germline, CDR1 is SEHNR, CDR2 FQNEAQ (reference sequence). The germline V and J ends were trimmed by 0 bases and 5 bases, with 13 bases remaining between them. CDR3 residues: CASSLAEIGWTEAFF. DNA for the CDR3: TGTGCCAGCAGCTTAGCAGAGATTGGATGGACTGAAGCTTTCTTT.

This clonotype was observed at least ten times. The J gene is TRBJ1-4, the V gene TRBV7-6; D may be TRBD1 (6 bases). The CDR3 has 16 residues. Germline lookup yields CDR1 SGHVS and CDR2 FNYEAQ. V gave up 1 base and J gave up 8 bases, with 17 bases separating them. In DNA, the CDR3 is TGTGCCAGCAGCTTAGGTCGGGGGGGCCAAGGCGAAAAACTGTTTTTT. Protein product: CASSLGRGGQGEKLFF.

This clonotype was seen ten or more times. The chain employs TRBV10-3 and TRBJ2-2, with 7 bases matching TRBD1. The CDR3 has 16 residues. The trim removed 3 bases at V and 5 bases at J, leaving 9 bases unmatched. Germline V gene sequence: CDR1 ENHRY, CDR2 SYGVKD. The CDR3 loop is CAISDFSRQGTGELFF. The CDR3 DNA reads TGTGCCATCAGTGATTTTTCCCGACAGGGAACCGGGGAGCTGTTTTTT.

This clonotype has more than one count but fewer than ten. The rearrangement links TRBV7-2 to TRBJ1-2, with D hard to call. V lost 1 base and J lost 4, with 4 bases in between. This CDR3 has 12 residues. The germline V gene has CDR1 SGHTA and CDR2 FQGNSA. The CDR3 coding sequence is TGTGCCAGCAGCTTAGGCCCCTATGGCTACACCTTC. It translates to CASSLGPYGYTF.

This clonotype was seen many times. CDR3 region: CASSLVPTNTEAFF. CDR3 bases: TGTGCCAGCAGCTTGGTCCCGACGAACACTGAAGCTTTCTTT. V gene TRBV5-6 combines with J gene TRBJ1-1; D unresolved. V lost 0 bases and J lost 1, with 7 bases in between. In germline, CDR1 is SGHDT, CDR2 YYEEEE. The length of the CDR3 is 14 residues.

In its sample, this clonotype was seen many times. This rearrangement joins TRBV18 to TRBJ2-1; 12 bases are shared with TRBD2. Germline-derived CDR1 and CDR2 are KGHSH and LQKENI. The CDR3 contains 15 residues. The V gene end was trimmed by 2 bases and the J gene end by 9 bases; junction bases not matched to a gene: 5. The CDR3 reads CASSPGLAGIGEQFF. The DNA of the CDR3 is TGTGCCAGCTCACCAGGACTAGCGGGAATCGGTGAGCAGTTCTTC.

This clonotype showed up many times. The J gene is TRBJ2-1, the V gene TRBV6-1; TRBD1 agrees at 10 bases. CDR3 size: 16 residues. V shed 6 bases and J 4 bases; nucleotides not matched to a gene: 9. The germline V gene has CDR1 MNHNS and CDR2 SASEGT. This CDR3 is CASRGFDRGRYNEQFF. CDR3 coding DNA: TGTGCCAGCAGGGGATTCGACAGGGGGCGATACAATGAGCAGTTCTTC.

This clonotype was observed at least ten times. Here the CDR3 reads CASSHSRGGGNTIYF. CDR3 nucleotides: TGCGCCAGCAGCCACAGCAGGGGGGGAGGAAACACCATATATTTT. This chain connects TRBV4-1 to TRBJ1-3; 7 bases fit TRBD1. The CDR3 loop spans 15 amino acids. V was pared by 3 bases and J by 4 bases, with 6 bases of the junction left unmatched. In germline, CDR1 is MGHRA, CDR2 YSYEKL.

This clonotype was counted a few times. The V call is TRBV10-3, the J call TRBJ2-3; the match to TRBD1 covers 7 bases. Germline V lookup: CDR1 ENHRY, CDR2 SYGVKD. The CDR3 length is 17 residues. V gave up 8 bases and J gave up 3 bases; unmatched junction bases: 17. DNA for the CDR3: TGTGCCATCCGGCCTGGCCCCGCAGGGGGTCGGACAGATACGCAGTATTTT. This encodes CAIRPGPAGGRTDTQYF.

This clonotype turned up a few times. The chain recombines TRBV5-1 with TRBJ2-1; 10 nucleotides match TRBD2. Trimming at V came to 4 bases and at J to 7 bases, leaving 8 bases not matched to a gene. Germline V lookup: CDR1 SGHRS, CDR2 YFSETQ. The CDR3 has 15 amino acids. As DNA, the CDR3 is TGCGCCAGCAGCGCAACGAGCGGGGGGGCGAATGAGCAGTTCTTC. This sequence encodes CASSATSGGANEQFF. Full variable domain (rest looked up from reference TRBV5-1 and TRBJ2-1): KAGVTQTPRYLIKTRGQQVTLSCSPISGHRSVSWYQQTPGQGLQFLFEYFSETQRNKGNFPGRFSGRQFSNSRSEMNVSTLELGDSALYLCASSATSGGANEQFFGPGTRLTVL.

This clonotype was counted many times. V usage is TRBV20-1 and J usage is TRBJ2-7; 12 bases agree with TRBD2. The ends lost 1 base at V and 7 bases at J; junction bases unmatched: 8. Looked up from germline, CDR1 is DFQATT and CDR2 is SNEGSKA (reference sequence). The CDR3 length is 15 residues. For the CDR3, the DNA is TGCAGTGCTAGAGCGAGACTAGCGGGAGAGGGGGAGCAGTACTTC. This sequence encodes CSARARLAGEGEQYF.

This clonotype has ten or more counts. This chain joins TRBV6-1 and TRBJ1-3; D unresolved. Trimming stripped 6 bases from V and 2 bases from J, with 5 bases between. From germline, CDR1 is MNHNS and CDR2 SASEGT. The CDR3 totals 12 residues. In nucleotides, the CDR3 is TGTGCCAGCAGGGACCCTGGAAACACCATATATTTT. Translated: CASRDPGNTIYF.

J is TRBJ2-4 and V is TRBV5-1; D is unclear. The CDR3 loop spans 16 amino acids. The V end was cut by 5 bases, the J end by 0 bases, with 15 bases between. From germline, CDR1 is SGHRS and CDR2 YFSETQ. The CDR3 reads CASSPDPGGAKNIQYF. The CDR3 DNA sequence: TGCGCCAGCAGTCCTGACCCGGGTGGAGCCAAAAACATTCAGTACTTC.

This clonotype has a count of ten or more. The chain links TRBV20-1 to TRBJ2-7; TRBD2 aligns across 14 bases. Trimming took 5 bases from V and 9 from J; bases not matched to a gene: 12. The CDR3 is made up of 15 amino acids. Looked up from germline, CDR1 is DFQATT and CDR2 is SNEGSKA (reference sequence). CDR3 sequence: CSARSGTSGSQGQYF. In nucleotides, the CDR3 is TGCAGTGCTCGATCCGGGACTAGCGGGAGTCAGGGGCAGTACTTC.

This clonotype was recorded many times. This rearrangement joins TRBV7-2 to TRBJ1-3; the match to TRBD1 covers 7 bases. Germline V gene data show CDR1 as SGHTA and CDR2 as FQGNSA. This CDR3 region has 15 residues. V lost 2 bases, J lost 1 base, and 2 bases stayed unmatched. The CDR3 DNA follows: TGTGCCAGCAGCTTAACGACAGGGTCTGGAAACACCATATATTTT. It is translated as CASSLTTGSGNTIYF.

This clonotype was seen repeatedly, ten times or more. The CDR3 sequence: CASSLKGATNEKLFF. The CDR3 bases are TGTGCCAGCAGCTTAAAAGGGGCAACTAATGAAAAACTGTTTTTT. The chain is built from TRBV7-2 and TRBJ1-4; tentative D call: TRBD1 (5 bases). Germline loops: CDR1 SGHTA, CDR2 FQGNSA. The ends were cut back, 2 bases at V and 0 bases at J, with 7 bases in the middle. The CDR3 is made up of 15 amino acids.

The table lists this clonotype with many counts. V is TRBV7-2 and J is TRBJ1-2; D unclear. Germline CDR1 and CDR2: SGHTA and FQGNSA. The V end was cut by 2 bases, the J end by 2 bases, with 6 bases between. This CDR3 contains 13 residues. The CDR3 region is CASSLRWNYGYTF. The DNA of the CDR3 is TGTGCCAGCAGCTTACGGTGGAACTATGGCTACACCTTC.

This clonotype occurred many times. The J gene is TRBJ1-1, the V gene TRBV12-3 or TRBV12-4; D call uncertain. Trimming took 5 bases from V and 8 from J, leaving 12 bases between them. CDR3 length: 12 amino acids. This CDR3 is CASSLNGVEAFF. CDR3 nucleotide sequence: TGTGCCAGCAGTCTGAACGGGGTGGAAGCTTTCTTT.

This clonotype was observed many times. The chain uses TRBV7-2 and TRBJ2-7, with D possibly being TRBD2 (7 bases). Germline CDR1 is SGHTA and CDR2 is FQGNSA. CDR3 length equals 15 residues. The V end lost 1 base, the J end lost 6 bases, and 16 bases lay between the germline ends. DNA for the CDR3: TGTGCCAGCAGCTTAGTCGGGGGGATAGGGGGCGAGCAGTACTTC. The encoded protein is CASSLVGGIGGEQYF.

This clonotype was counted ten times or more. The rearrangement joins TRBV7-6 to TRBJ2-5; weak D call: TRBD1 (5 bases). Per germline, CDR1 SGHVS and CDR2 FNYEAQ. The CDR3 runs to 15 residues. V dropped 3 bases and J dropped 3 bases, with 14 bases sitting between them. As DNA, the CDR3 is TGTGCCAGCAGCTTCTTAAACACAGGAAAAGAGACCCAGTACTTC. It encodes CASSFLNTGKETQYF. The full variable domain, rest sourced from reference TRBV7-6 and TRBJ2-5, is GAGVSQSPRYKVTKRGQDVALRCDPISGHVSLYWYRQALGQGPEFLTYFNYEAQQDKSGLPNDRFSAERPEGSISTLTIQRTEQRDSAMYRCASSFLNTGKETQYFGPGTRLLVL.

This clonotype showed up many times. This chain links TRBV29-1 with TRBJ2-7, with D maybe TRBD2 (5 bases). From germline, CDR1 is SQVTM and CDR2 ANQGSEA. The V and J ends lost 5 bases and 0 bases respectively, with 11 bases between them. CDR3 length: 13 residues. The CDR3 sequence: CSVIGLSSYEQYF. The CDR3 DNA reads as TGCAGCGTTATTGGACTGTCCTCCTACGAGCAGTACTTC.